Listed here is a single TCR beta chain. Antigen: not known. The V gene lost 1 base and the J gene lost 8 bases, with 23 bases spanning the gap. CDR1 GTSNPN and CDR2 SVGIG come from the germline V gene (reference sequence). CDR3 length: 16 residues. The repertoire was sequenced with immunoSEQ multiplex PCR; TCRdb's copy has only in-frame clones and lacks some. The sample consists of fewer than 120,000 clones, around 81% of them appearing once. This entry is derived from a study of T cell responses to AZD1222 COVID-19 vaccine. General observations from the study: Females made up more of the donors, who were largely white British, and clonal diversity may have come out too low. An increase in Spike-specific TCR breadth and depth was observed after two AZD1222 doses.

Sequenced here: peripheral blood, sampled on day 0 of AZD1222 vaccination. This clonotype originated in an adult in good health. V gene TRBV30 combines with J gene TRBJ1-1; a possible D gene is TRBD1 (5 bases). CDR3 DNA sequence: TGTGCCTGGAGTGCCCACTACGGGCAGGGACGATCCGAAGCTTTCTTT. Residues: CAWSAHYGQGRSEAFF.